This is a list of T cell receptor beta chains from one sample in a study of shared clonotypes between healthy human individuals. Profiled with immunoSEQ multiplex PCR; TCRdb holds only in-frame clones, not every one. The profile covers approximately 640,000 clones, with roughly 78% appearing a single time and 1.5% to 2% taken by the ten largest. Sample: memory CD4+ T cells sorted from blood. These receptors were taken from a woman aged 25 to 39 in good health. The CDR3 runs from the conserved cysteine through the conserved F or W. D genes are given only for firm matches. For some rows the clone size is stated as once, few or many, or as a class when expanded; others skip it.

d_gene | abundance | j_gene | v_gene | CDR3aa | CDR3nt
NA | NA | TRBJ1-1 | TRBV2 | CASSRGPLNTEAFF | TGTGCCAGCAGCCGGGGGCCCCTGAACACTGAAGCTTTCTTT
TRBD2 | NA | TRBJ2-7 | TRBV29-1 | CSVGLAGYEQYF | TGCAGCGTTGGGCTAGCGGGGTACGAGCAGTACTTC
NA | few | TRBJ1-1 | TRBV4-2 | CASSHHEGPFEAFF | TGTGCCAGCAGCCACCATGAGGGGCCGTTCGAGGCTTTCTTT
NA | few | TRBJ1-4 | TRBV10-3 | CASRGPGDGEKLFF | TGTGCCTCCCGGGGGCCGGGCGATGGTGAAAAACTGTTTTTT
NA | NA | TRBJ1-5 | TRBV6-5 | CASSYSGRSNQPQHF | TGTGCCAGCAGTTACTCGGGCAGAAGCAATCAGCCCCAGCATTTT
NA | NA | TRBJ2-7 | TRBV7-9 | CASSATLLGEQYF | TGTGCCAGCAGCGCCACCTTACTCGGCGAGCAGTACTTC
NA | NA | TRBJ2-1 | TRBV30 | CAWEPLTQAKRPYTFDNEQFF | TGTGCCTGGGAACCTTTGACCCAGGCCAAACGACCATACACCTTCGACAATGAGCAGTTCTTC
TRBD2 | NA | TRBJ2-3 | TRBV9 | CASSVVGLADPDTQYF | TGTGCCAGCAGCGTAGTAGGACTAGCGGATCCAGATACGCAGTATTTT
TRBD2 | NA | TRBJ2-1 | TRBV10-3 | CAISPGLAGAYEQFF | TGTGCCATCAGTCCCGGACTAGCGGGAGCCTATGAGCAGTTCTTC
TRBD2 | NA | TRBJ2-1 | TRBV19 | CASSIDPTSGLYNEQFF | TGTGCCAGTAGTATAGACCCTACTAGCGGGCTCTACAATGAGCAGTTCTTC
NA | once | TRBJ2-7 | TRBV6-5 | CASSYSRGSEQYF | TGTGCCAGCAGTTACTCGAGGGGTTCCGAGCAGTACTTC
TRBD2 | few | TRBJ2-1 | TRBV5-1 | CASRASGIGNEQFF | TGCGCCAGCAGGGCCAGCGGGATCGGCAATGAGCAGTTCTTC
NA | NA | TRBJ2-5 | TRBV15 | CATSRDGTSETQYF | TGTGCCACCAGCAGAGATGGCACTTCGGAGACCCAGTACTTC
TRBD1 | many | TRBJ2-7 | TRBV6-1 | CASTQRGTGAYEQYF | TGTGCCAGCACCCAAAGGGGGACAGGGGCCTACGAGCAGTACTTC
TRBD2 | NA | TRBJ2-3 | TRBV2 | CASIAGVSTDTQYF | TGTGCCAGCATTGCGGGAGTCAGCACAGATACGCAGTATTTT
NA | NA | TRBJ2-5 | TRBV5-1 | CASSSAETQYF | TGCGCCAGCAGCTCGGCGGAGACCCAGTACTTC
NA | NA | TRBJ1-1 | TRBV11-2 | CASSLRRIGNTEAFF | TGTGCCAGCAGCTTAAGGAGGATCGGGAACACTGAAGCTTTCTTT
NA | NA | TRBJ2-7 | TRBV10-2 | CASSLLGTAGHEQYF | TGCGCCAGCAGTCTCCTTGGGACGGCTGGCCACGAGCAGTACTTC
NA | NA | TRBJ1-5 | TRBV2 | CASTEGTPYQPQHF | TGTGCCAGCACCGAAGGGACACCATATCAGCCCCAGCATTTT
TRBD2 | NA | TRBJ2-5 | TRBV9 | CASSSRGGWQETQYF | TGTGCCAGCAGCTCCCGGGGGGGTTGGCAAGAGACCCAGTACTTC
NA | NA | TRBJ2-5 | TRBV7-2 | CASSPGAGSTQYF | TGTGCCAGCAGCCCAGGGGCCGGGTCGACCCAGTACTTC
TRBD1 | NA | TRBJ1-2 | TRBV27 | CASSLRTGAEGYTF | TGTGCCAGCAGTTTAAGGACAGGGGCTGAAGGCTACACCTTC
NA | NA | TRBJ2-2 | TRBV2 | CASRGRASPRTGELFF | TGTGCCAGCCGTGGTCGAGCAAGCCCACGAACCGGGGAGCTGTTTTTT
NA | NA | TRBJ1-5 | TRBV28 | CASSFPGHRSNQPQHF | TGTGCCAGCAGCTTCCCGGGTCATAGGAGCAATCAGCCCCAGCATTTT
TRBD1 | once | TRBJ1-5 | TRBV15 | CATSRAGTGDLGNQPQHF | TGTGCCACCAGCAGGGCCGGGACAGGGGACCTCGGCAATCAGCCCCAGCATTTT
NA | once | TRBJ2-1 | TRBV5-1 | CASSLVGKGSYNEQFF | TGCGCCAGCAGCTTGGTGGGAAAGGGCTCCTACAATGAGCAGTTCTTC
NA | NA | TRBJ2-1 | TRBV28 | CASSSGTGENEQFF | TGTGCCAGCAGTTCTGGCACTGGGGAGAATGAGCAGTTCTTC
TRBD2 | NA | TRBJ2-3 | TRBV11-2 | CASSSTSGMRPNTDTQYF | TGTGCCAGCAGTTCGACTAGCGGGATGCGCCCCAACACAGATACGCAGTATTTT